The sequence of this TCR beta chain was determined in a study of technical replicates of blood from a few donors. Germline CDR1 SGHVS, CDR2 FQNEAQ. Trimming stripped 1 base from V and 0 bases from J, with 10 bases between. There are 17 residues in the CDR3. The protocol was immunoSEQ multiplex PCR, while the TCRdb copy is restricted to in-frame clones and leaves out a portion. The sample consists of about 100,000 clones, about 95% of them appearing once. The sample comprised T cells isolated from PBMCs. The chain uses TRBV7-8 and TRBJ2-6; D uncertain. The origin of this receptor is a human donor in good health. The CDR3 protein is CASSLDSYVSGANVLTF. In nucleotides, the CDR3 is TGTGCCAGCAGCTTAGATTCCTACGTCTCTGGGGCCAACGTCCTGACTTTC.